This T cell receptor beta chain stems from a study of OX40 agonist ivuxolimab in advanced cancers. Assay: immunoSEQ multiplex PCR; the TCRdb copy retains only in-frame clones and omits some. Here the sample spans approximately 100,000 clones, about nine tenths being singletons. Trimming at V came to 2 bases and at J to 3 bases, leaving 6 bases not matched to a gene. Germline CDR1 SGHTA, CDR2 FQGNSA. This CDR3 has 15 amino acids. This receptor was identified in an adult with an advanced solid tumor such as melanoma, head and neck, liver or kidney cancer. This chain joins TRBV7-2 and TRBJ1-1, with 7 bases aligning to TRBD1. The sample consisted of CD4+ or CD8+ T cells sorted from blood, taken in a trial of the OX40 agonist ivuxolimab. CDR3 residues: CASSLNPGTDTEAFF. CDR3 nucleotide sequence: TGTGCCAGCAGCTTAAACCCCGGGACAGACACTGAAGCTTTCTTT.